This T cell receptor beta chain was sequenced during a study of response to subunit inactivated influenza vaccine. From the RT-PCR reads, TCRdb called clonotypes with MiXCR, one entry per CDR3 protein. The sample carries 170,000 or so distinct CDR3 sequences, around 11% recorded once. Germline V lookup: CDR1 SGHVS, CDR2 FQNEAQ. With V trimmed by 5 bases and J by 5 bases, 12 bases remained unmatched. The CDR3 runs to 16 residues. The chain links TRBV7-8 to TRBJ2-7; 10 bases line up with TRBD1. This material consisted of CD8+ T cells sorted from PBMCs, taken approximately 25 months after vaccination. The source is a man aged 50 to 69 who received an inactivated influenza vaccine. The DNA of the CDR3 is TGTGCCAGCAGCCTCGGCCCTGACAGGGGGCTCGACGAGCAGTACTTC. This translates into CASSLGPDRGLDEQYF.